The next 30 T cell receptor beta chains were all read from a single sample in a study of T cell clonality in common variable immunodeficiency. Using immunoSEQ multiplex PCR, the repertoire was profiled, and TCRdb retains in-frame clones only, with some absent. The data show some 32,000 clones, with none appearing a single time. Sequenced: peripheral blood mononuclear cells. The receptors stem from a person aged 18 to 70 in good health.

The sequenced part of the CDR3 DNA is TGTGCCAGCAGTGAGTTAAGTAGTAACACTGAA. Its protein product is CASSELSSNTE. From start to end, the CDR3 is CASSELSSNTEAFF. The chain couples TRBV2 to TRBJ1-1; D gene ambiguous. The read is 3 residues too short to cover the CDR3 end, so that end is filled in from the germline J gene. CDR3 size: 14 residues. Germline CDR1 is SNHLY and CDR2 is FYNNEI. Trimming shortened V by 3 bases and J by 2 bases, and 10 bases separated the two germline ends.

This clone has a count of ten or more. The CDR3 end lies 3 residues beyond the end of the read and is filled in from the germline J gene. The chain combines TRBV10-3 with TRBJ2-3; 11 bases agree with TRBD1. The length of the CDR3 is 15 residues. V trimming: 8 bases; J trimming: 5 bases; junction bases outside the gene matches: 9. Germline V CDR1 and CDR2: ENHRY, SYGVKD. CDR3 sequence reads: CAIGPGTGGRDTQYF. CDR3 bases read: TGTGCCATCGGCCCCGGGACAGGGGGGAGAGATACG.

This clone occurred a few times. Read data end 3 residues before the CDR3 end; the end is taken from the germline J gene. The chain links TRBV5-1 to TRBJ2-3; TRBD1 might be the D (6 bases). Germline loops: CDR1 SGHRS, CDR2 YFSETQ. The CDR3 has 15 amino acids. CDR3 loop: CASSLGGQSNQPQYF. The covered CDR3 bases are TGCGCCAGCAGCTTGGGAGGACAGAGTAATCAGCCG.

Worth noting for this clone: Read coverage stops 3 residues before the CDR3 terminus; the germline J gene supplies the remainder. The chain couples TRBV19 to TRBJ1-2; D is undetermined. Germline loops: CDR1 LNHDA, CDR2 SQIVND (reference sequence). The CDR3 contains 16 residues. CDR3 sequence reads: CASRFIERTGVGGYTF. The sequenced part of the CDR3 DNA is TGTGCCAGTAGATTTATAGAAAGGACCGGGGTCGGCGGC. The full variable domain, its missing parts supplied by reference TRBV19 and TRBJ1-2, is DGGITQSPKYLFRKEGQNVTLSCEQNLNHDAMYWYRQDPGQGLRLIYYSQIVNDFQKGDIAEGYSVSREKKESFPLTVTSAQKNPTAFYLCASRFIERTGVGGYTFGSGTRLTVV.

This clone was detected many times. The CDR3 end is not reached by the read, which stops 3 residues before it; the germline J gene fills it in. The rearrangement uses TRBV20-1 and TRBJ2-4; D might be TRBD2 (7 bases). Germline V CDR1 and CDR2: DFQATT, SNEGSKA (reference sequence). The CDR3 runs to 15 residues. The CDR3 region is CSARRGGARGYGQYF. CDR3 bases read: TGCAGTGCTAGGAGGGGGGGGGCCCGCGGCTATGGT.

This clone came up many times. The read comes to an end 3 residues before the CDR3 does, leaving the germline J gene to fill in the end. The chain recombines TRBV28 with TRBJ1-3, with TRBD1 matching over 7 bases. The germline gives CDR1 MDHEN, CDR2 SYDVKM. The CDR3 is 15 amino acids. Trimming took 6 bases from V and 1 from J; bases not matched to a gene: 6. The CDR3 loop reads CASSWATGSGNTIYF. The sequenced CDR3 bases are TGTGCCAGCAGCTGGGCGACAGGGTCTGGAAACACC.

This clone was detected ten times or more. The CDR3 extends 3 residues past the end of the read, so its final part is completed from the germline J gene. The chain has TRBV6-1 and TRBJ2-1, with D possibly being TRBD2 (5 bases). The CDR3 consists of 15 residues. V shed 7 bases and J shed 0 bases, with 13 bases lying between them. CDR1 is MNHNS and CDR2 is SASEGT in the germline V gene. The CDR3: CASIERATSYNEQFF. The part of the CDR3 DNA that was read is TGTGCCAGCATTGAGAGGGCGACCTCCTACAATGAG.

This clone has ten or more counts. The read halts 3 residues ahead of the CDR3 end, with the missing end drawn from the germline J gene. The chain combines TRBV7-3 with TRBJ2-1, with a tentative D call TRBD1 (5 bases). The CDR3 has 14 residues. The V end was cut by 4 bases, the J end by 7 bases, with 14 bases between. The germline V gene encodes CDR1 SGHTA and CDR2 FQGTGA. The CDR3 here is CASSSQTAGNEQFF. CDR3 DNA (partial): TGTGCCAGCAGCTCCCAGACAGCAGGGAATGAG.

This clone occurred many times. The CDR3 end falls 3 residues outside the read, so it is completed with the germline J gene. The chain joins TRBV19 to TRBJ2-3, with D unclear. The CDR3 is 14 residues long. Germline CDR1 LNHDA, CDR2 SQIVND (reference sequence). V was shortened by 3 bases and J by 0 bases, with 7 bases between the two germline ends. The CDR3: CASSMAGSTDTQYF. CDR3 bases read: TGTGCCAGTAGTATGGCAGGAAGCACAGATACG.

Points on this clone: The read finishes 3 residues shy of the CDR3 end, and the germline J gene is used to complete it. This chain uses TRBV11-2 with TRBJ1-5, with 8 nucleotides matching TRBD1. Unmatched junction bases numbered 6, after V lost 2 bases and J lost 6 bases. The CDR3 is 15 amino acids. The germline gives CDR1 SGHAT, CDR2 FQNNGV. The sequenced part of the CDR3 DNA is TGTGCCAGCAGCTTACGCGGACAGGGTGGTCAGCCC. It encodes CASSLRGQGGQP. The full-length CDR3 reads as CASSLRGQGGQPQHF.

Ten or more counts support this clone. CDR3 DNA (partial): TGTGCCAGCAGCTCACCAGGGGGTTATAACACTGAA. Protein: CASSSPGGYNTE. The full CDR3 sequence reads CASSSPGGYNTEAFF. V is TRBV7-2 and J is TRBJ1-1; TRBD1 matches 7 bases. The read ends 3 residues shy of where the CDR3 ends; the end is completed using the germline J gene. This CDR3 comprises 15 residues. In germline, CDR1 is SGHTA, CDR2 FQGNSA. Trimming at V came to 4 bases and at J to 2 bases, leaving 7 bases not matched to a gene.

This clone has ten or more counts. The CDR3 bases that were read are TGCGCCAGCAGCCCGGGGGACAGGGGCCAAGAGACC. This gives the protein CASSPGDRGQET. The full CDR3 protein reads CASSPGDRGQETQYF. This chain uses TRBV5-1 with TRBJ2-5; 10 nucleotides line up with TRBD1. From the germline J gene comes the end of the CDR3, since the read stops 3 residues before it. This CDR3 region has 15 residues. Germline values: CDR1 SGHRS, CDR2 YFSETQ. V was clipped by 4 bases and J by 1 base; unmatched bases: 4.

In this sample, this clone turned up many times. The read terminates 3 residues ahead of where the CDR3 ends, so the germline J gene completes it. V usage is TRBV5-1 and J usage is TRBJ2-3; 9 bases align to TRBD1. CDR3 length: 15 residues. V lost 4 bases to trimming and J lost 3 bases; unmatched junction nucleotides: 6. Germline V gene lookup returns CDR1 SGHRS and CDR2 YFSETQ. CDR3 bases read: TGCGCCAGCAGCATAAGGGACAGGGTGACAGATACG. This codes for CASSIRDRVTDT. The full-length CDR3 reads as CASSIRDRVTDTQYF.

This clone was counted ten times or more. The CDR3 extends 3 residues past the end of the read, so its final part is completed from the germline J gene. V usage is TRBV20-1 and J usage is TRBJ2-1; the match to TRBD1 covers 10 bases. V dropped 0 bases and J dropped 2; count of bases not matched to a gene: 10. From germline, CDR1 is DFQATT and CDR2 SNEGSKA (reference sequence). The CDR3 length is 18 residues. The part of the CDR3 DNA that was read is TGCAGTGCTAGAGATGCAGGCCCAGGACAGGGGGCCTACAATGAG. Protein: CSARDAGPGQGAYNE. The complete CDR3 sequence is CSARDAGPGQGAYNEQFF.

Note on this clone: The read terminates 3 residues ahead of where the CDR3 ends, so the germline J gene completes it. The V and J genes are TRBV20-1 and TRBJ2-1; maybe TRBD2 (6 bases). Germline assignment: CDR1 DFQATT and CDR2 SNEGSKA (reference sequence). CDR3 length equals 13 residues. Trimming removed 6 bases from V and 7 bases from J, with 16 bases in between. Incomplete CDR3 DNA: TGCAGTGCGCCGTCCTCTGGGGGGAATGAG. It encodes CSAPSSGGNE. The entire CDR3 protein reads CSAPSSGGNEQFF.

This clone came up many times. The sequenced fragment ends 3 residues before the CDR3 boundary, so the rest is inferred from the germline J gene. The chain employs TRBV2 and TRBJ2-3; D gene uncertain. The CDR3 has 12 residues. The ends were cut back, 8 bases at V and 2 bases at J, with 8 bases in the middle. Germline-derived CDR1 and CDR2 are SNHLY and FYNNEI. CDR3 DNA (partial): TGTGCCAGCTGGGCGCTCACAGATACG. This encodes CASWALTDT. The full-length CDR3 reads as CASWALTDTQYF.

Remarks on this clone: Read coverage stops 3 residues before the CDR3 terminus; the germline J gene supplies the remainder. The chain joins TRBV7-2 to TRBJ2-1; 8 bases map to TRBD2. Unmatched junction bases numbered 8, after V lost 0 bases and J lost 7 bases. CDR3 length: 16 amino acids. Germline CDR1 is SGHTA and CDR2 is FQGNSA. Partial CDR3 DNA: TGTGCCAGCAGCTTAGCGGCGGGAGGAAATTGGAATGAG. Its protein is CASSLAAGGNWNE. The full CDR3 reads CASSLAAGGNWNEQFF.

With respect to this clone: Read coverage stops 3 residues before the CDR3 terminus; the germline J gene supplies the remainder. This chain connects TRBV11-2 to TRBJ1-1, with a weak D call TRBD1 (5 bases). Germline values: CDR1 SGHAT, CDR2 FQNNGV. CDR3 length: 14 residues. Trimming removed 5 bases at V and 6 bases at J, with 16 bases between. The CDR3 bases that were read are TGTGCCAGCAGCCAGAAATCCTGGGGGGCTGAA. Translation gives CASSQKSWGAE. The full CDR3 sequence reads CASSQKSWGAEAFF.

This clone was seen more than once but under ten times. The read terminates 3 residues before the CDR3 end, so the remaining end is supplied by the germline J gene. The chain has TRBV7-9 and TRBJ1-1; D ambiguous. The germline V gene has CDR1 SEHNR and CDR2 FQNEAQ (reference sequence). This CDR3 region has 13 residues. The DNA read from the CDR3 is TGTGCCAGCAGCTTCCAGGTCGGAGATACG. Translating gives CASSFQVGDT. The entire CDR3 reads CASSFQVGDTAFF. Variable domain in full (rest from reference TRBV7-9 and TRBJ1-1): DTGVSQNPRHKITKRGQNVTFRCDPISEHNRLYWYRQTLGQGPEFLTYFQNEAQLEKSRLLSDRFSAERPKGSFSTLEIQRTEQGDSAMYLCASSFQVGDTAFFGQGTRLTVV.

The table lists this clone with many counts. The sequenced CDR3 bases are TGTGCCAGCAGTGACTTTATGACAGGGCCGATTCAGCCC. Residues: CASSDFMTGPIQP. The full CDR3 reads CASSDFMTGPIQPQHF. The J gene is TRBJ1-5, the V gene TRBV6-4; 7 bases agree with TRBD1. Read data end 3 residues before the CDR3 end; the end is taken from the germline J gene. The CDR3 sequence is 16 residues long. In germline, CDR1 is MRHNA, CDR2 SNTAGT. V shed 1 base and J 6 bases; nucleotides not matched to a gene: 9.

In this sample, this clone turned up many times. Coverage ceases 3 residues before the CDR3 finishes, and the germline J gene fills in the end. The chain joins TRBV4-1 to TRBJ2-2; 10 bases line up with TRBD2. The CDR3 is made up of 15 amino acids. V shed 7 bases, J shed 5 bases, and the junction held 7 bases outside the gene matches. The germline V gene encodes CDR1 MGHRA and CDR2 YSYEKL. The CDR3 protein is CASTPSGSRTGELFF. The part of the CDR3 DNA that was read is TGCGCCAGCACTCCTAGCGGGAGTAGGACCGGGGAG.

The table lists this clone with a few counts. The read finishes 3 residues shy of the CDR3 end, and the germline J gene is used to complete it. J is TRBJ2-1 and V is TRBV18, with D unclear. CDR1 and CDR2 from the germline V gene are KGHSH and LQKENI. V gave up 3 bases and J gave up 7 bases, with 10 bases separating them. The CDR3 contains 13 residues. This chain's CDR3 is CASSPMTQNEQFF. The covered CDR3 bases are TGTGCCAGCTCACCGATGACTCAAAATGAG.

This clone was detected ten times or more. The read finishes 3 residues shy of the CDR3 end, and the germline J gene is used to complete it. This chain connects TRBV20-1 to TRBJ2-3, with D possibly being TRBD2 (5 bases). V lost 6 bases to trimming and J lost 5 bases, with 27 bases between them. The CDR3 is made up of 17 amino acids. In germline, CDR1 is DFQATT, CDR2 SNEGSKA (reference sequence). The CDR3 here is CSALSAQKLGPGDTQYF. CDR3 DNA, as far as it was read: TGCAGTGCGCTCTCCGCCCAGAAACTAGGGCCAGGAGATACG.

This clone has a count of ten or more. The read comes to an end 3 residues before the CDR3 does, leaving the germline J gene to fill in the end. The rearrangement uses TRBV20-1 and TRBJ2-2; maybe TRBD2 (5 bases). The germline gives CDR1 DFQATT, CDR2 SNEGSKA (reference sequence). The CDR3 sequence is 16 residues long. Trimming pared 3 bases from V and 5 bases from J, leaving 19 bases between. CDR3 in amino acids: CSASFPNQGGTGELFF. The part of the CDR3 DNA that was read is TGCAGTGCTAGTTTCCCTAATCAAGGCGGGACCGGGGAG.

In regard to this clone: The observed sequence ends 3 residues before the CDR3 terminus, with the missing tail filled in from the germline J gene. V and J are TRBV7-9 and TRBJ2-1, with D possibly matching TRBD1 (5 bases). The germline gives CDR1 SEHNR, CDR2 FQNEAQ (reference sequence). This CDR3 has 12 amino acids. V was cut by 2 bases and J by 7 bases, with 6 bases left in between. The CDR3 spells CASSLQGNEQFF. The DNA read from the CDR3 is TGTGCCAGCAGCTTACAGGGAAATGAG.

As concerns this clone: The read falls 3 residues short of the CDR3 end, and the missing part is taken from the germline J gene. The chain carries TRBV7-9 and TRBJ2-3; the D gene is possibly TRBD1 (5 bases). The germline V gene has CDR1 SEHNR and CDR2 FQNEAQ (reference sequence). The CDR3 contains 14 residues. Incomplete CDR3 DNA: TGTGCCAGCAGCTCGATGACAGTCAATCAGCCG. Translation: CASSSMTVNQP. The CDR3 as a whole reads CASSSMTVNQPQYF.

For this clone: The CDR3 end lies 3 residues beyond the end of the read and is filled in from the germline J gene. This chain connects TRBV11-3 to TRBJ2-5; 7 positions match TRBD2. Looked up from germline, CDR1 is SGHNT and CDR2 is YENEEA. Trimming cost V 4 bases and J 5 bases; bases outside gene matches: 7. The CDR3 is 14 amino acids. CDR3 DNA (partial): TGTGCCAGCAGCTCTATGACTAGCTCCGAGACC. Translated, it gives CASSSMTSSET. The CDR3 in full is CASSSMTSSETQYF.

This clone was counted many times. The CDR3 end falls 3 residues outside the read, so it is completed with the germline J gene. V gene TRBV19 combines with J gene TRBJ2-7; possible D gene TRBD1, 6 bases. The CDR3 is made up of 14 amino acids. Between the trimmed V and J ends, which lost 10 bases and 3 bases, there was a span of 19 bases. Germline V gene data show CDR1 as LNHDA and CDR2 as SQIVND (reference sequence). CDR3 residues: CAIPAGDIHYEQYF. The CDR3 DNA, read in part, is TGTGCCATCCCCGCCGGGGACATCCACTACGAG.

In this sample, this clone turned up many times. The read halts 3 residues ahead of the CDR3 end, with the missing end drawn from the germline J gene. V and J are TRBV7-3 and TRBJ2-1; D may be TRBD1 (6 bases). The V end was cut by 0 bases, the J end by 5 bases, with 8 bases between. The CDR3 consists of 14 residues. Germline CDR1 reads SGHTA; CDR2 reads FQGTGA. The CDR3 bases that were read are TGTGCCAGCAGCTTAACGAGGGACAACAATGAG. It encodes CASSLTRDNNE. The full CDR3 protein reads CASSLTRDNNEQFF. Variable domain in full (rest from reference TRBV7-3 and TRBJ2-1): GAGVSQTPSNKVTEKGKYVELRCDPISGHTALYWYRQSLGQGPEFLIYFQGTGAADDSGLPNDRFFAVRPEGSVSTLKIQRTERGDSAVYLCASSLTRDNNEQFFGPGTRLTVL.

This clone showed up many times. The read finishes 3 residues shy of the CDR3 end, and the germline J gene is used to complete it. V and J are TRBV2 and TRBJ2-3; 8 positions match TRBD2. V shed 7 bases and J 4 bases; nucleotides not matched to a gene: 7. Germline V gene data show CDR1 as SNHLY and CDR2 as FYNNEI. The CDR3 runs to 14 residues. The CDR3 protein is CASIVTAGADTQYF. Incomplete CDR3 DNA: TGTGCCAGCATCGTAACAGCGGGGGCAGATACG. The variable domain in full, with the rest retrieved from reference TRBV2 and TRBJ2-3, is EPEVTQTPSHQVTQMGQEVILRCVPISNHLYFYWYRQILGQKVEFLVSFYNNEISEKSEIFDDQFSVERPDGSNFTLKIRSTKLEDSAMYFCASIVTAGADTQYFGPGTRLTVL.